A single TCR beta chain is shown here with its context. Its specificity is unknown. Terminally differentiated effector memory CD45RA+ cells were left out of the naive CD8 fraction, which was CD45RO-negative and positively selected for CCR7. The record originates from a study of shared clonotypes between healthy human individuals. Study-level background: Those who served as donors were a couple of women and a few men between the ages of 18 and 49.

Broader study findings: Clonotype sharing among the donors was expected to vary with sequencing depth. The study found about 5% of naive CD4 clonotypes shared across four donors.

In the original workflow: Owing to the provision of junction-only sequences devoid of quality scores by immunoSEQ, filtering differed. Using immunoSEQ multiplex PCR, the repertoire was profiled, and TCRdb retains in-frame clones only, with some absent. Clone size and the V and J calls come from that table; the DNA yielded D and trimming. Altogether roughly 1,800,000 clones are present, approximately 94% being singletons, with the ten largest covering 1.2%. Material for sequencing was naive CD8+ T cells sorted from blood. This sequence was found in a young man in good health.

In DNA, the CDR3 is TGTGCCAGCAGCCCGGGACAGGCTGAAGCTTTCTTT. Translating gives CASSPGQAEAFF. This rearrangement joins TRBV7-9 to TRBJ1-1; 8 bases are shared with TRBD1. The ends lost 5 bases at V and 6 bases at J; junction bases unmatched: 2. This CDR3 comprises 12 residues. Germline lookup yields CDR1 SEHNR and CDR2 FQNEAQ (reference sequence).